Detailed here is one T cell receptor (beta chain). Its matching antigen is unknown. This sample is drawn from a study of CD8+ T cells in alopecia areata. The study, taken as a whole, reports: Alopecia totalis/universalis scalp especially showed more expanded CD8+ clones than normal scalp.

Extracted from the samples, RNA was reverse transcribed into cDNA to serve as the sequencing template. The data were produced by immunoSEQ multiplex PCR, yet TCRdb's version contains in-frame clones alone and is incomplete. The data contain roughly 140,000 clones, approximately 60% of them seen just once; the ten biggest clones take up 35% to 40%. CD4+ and CD8+ T cells were sorted from PBMCs. Trimming removed 0 bases at V and 8 bases at J, with 17 bases between. This CDR3 is 16 amino acids long. Germline assignment: CDR1 MGHRA and CDR2 YSYEKL. The clonotype originates from a human donor in good health. The rearrangement uses TRBV4-1 and TRBJ2-1, with D maybe TRBD2 (5 bases). The sequenced sample was CD8+ T cells sorted from blood. The CDR3: CASSQEGENSVDEQFF. CDR3 sequence (DNA): TGCGCCAGCAGCCAAGAAGGCGAAAATAGCGTGGATGAGCAGTTCTTC.